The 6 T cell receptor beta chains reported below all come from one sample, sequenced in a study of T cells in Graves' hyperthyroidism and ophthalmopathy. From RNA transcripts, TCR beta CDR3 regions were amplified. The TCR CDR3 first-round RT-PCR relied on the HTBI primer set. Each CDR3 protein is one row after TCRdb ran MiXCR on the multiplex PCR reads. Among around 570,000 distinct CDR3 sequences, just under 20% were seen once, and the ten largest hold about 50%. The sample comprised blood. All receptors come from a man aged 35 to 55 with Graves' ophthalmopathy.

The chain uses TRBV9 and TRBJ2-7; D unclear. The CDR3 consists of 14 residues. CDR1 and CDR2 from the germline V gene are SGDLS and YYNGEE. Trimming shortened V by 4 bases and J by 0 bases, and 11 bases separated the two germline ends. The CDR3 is CASSSRVLSYEQYF. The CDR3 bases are TGTGCCAGCAGCTCTAGGGTTCTCTCCTACGAGCAGTACTTC.

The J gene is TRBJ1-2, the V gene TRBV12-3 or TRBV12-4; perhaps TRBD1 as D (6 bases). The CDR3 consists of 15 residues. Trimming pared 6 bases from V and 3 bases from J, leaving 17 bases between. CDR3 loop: CASRLEGGGDYGYTF. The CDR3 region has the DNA TGTGCCAGCAGACTAGAGGGGGGAGGTGACTATGGCTACACCTTC.

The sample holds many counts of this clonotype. The CDR3 loop reads CASRQDRGIYQPQHF. In nucleotides, the CDR3 is TGTGCCAGCAGGCAGGACAGGGGAATTTATCAGCCCCAGCATTTT. The rearrangement links TRBV27 to TRBJ1-5, with 9 bases matching TRBD1. The CDR3 is 15 amino acids. After removal of 6 bases from V and 5 bases from J, the junction contained 8 bases not matched to a gene. CDR1 MNHEY and CDR2 SMNVEV come from the germline V gene (reference sequence).

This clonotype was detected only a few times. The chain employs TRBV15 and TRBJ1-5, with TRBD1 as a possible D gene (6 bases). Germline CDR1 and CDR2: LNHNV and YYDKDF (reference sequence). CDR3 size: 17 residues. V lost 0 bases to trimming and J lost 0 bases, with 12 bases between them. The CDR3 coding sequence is TGTGCCACCAGCAGAGATGGGGGGGCGGATAGCAATCAGCCCCAGCATTTT. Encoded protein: CATSRDGGADSNQPQHF.

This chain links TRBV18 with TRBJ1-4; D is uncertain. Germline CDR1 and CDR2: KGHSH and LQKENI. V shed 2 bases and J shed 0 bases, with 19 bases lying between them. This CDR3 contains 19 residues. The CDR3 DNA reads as TGTGCCAGCTCACCAATCGGGCCTTACGAGGATGCAACTAATGAAAAACTGTTTTTT. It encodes CASSPIGPYEDATNEKLFF.

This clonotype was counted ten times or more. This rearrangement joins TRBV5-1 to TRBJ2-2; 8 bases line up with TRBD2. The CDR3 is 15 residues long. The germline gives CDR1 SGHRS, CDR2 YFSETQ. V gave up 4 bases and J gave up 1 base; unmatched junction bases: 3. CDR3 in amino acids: CASSRRGGNTGELFF. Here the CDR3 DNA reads TGCGCCAGCAGCAGACGGGGGGGGAACACCGGGGAGCTGTTTTTT.